Listed below are T cell receptor beta chains from one sample, sequenced in a study of blood T cell repertoires in COVID-19. Libraries were prepared by immunoSEQ multiplex PCR; TCRdb keeps only in-frame clonotypes and omits some of them. The sample lists just over 90,000 clones, roughly 80% occurring once. The sequencing input was peripheral blood. These TCRs come from a human donor in a cohort sampled during active COVID-19. CDR3s include the opening cysteine and the closing phenylalanine or tryptophan. The order of the fields is clone size, D gene, J gene, V gene, CDR3 DNA, CDR3 protein. A D gene is named only where the DNA matches it firmly. Size is omitted from some rows. Given values are once, few, many or a class for expanded clones.

clone size: -
D gene: TRBD2
J gene: TRBJ2-6
V gene: TRBV10-3
CDR3 DNA: TGTGCCATCAGTGACGGCGGGAGGGAGGGGGCCAACGTCCTGACTTTC
CDR3 protein: CAISDGGREGANVLTF

clone size: -
D gene: TRBD1
J gene: TRBJ2-1
V gene: TRBV7-9
CDR3 DNA: TGTGCCAGCAGCAGGGACAGGGGTTACTGGGACTACAATGAGCAGTTCTTC
CDR3 protein: CASSRDRGYWDYNEQFF

clone size: -
D gene: TRBD2
J gene: TRBJ2-7
V gene: TRBV5-1
CDR3 DNA: TGCGCCAGCAGCTTGGATAGGGGTGCAAGCGGGAGGGCGTTAGAGCAGTACTTC
CDR3 protein: CASSLDRGASGRALEQYF

clone size: -
D gene: -
J gene: TRBJ2-1
V gene: TRBV7-9
CDR3 DNA: TGTGCCAGCAGCTTAACCGGGGCCTACAATGAGCAGTTCTTC
CDR3 protein: CASSLTGAYNEQFF

clone size: -
D gene: -
J gene: TRBJ2-2
V gene: TRBV5-1
CDR3 DNA: TGCGCCAGCATCCCGAACGAGGGGGCCGGGGAGCTGTTTTTT
CDR3 protein: CASIPNEGAGELFF

clone size: -
D gene: -
J gene: TRBJ2-7
V gene: TRBV2
CDR3 DNA: TGTGCCAGTGTGCCCGGGACTTCCTACGAGCAGTACTTC
CDR3 protein: CASVPGTSYEQYF

clone size: few
D gene: TRBD1
J gene: TRBJ1-4
V gene: TRBV5-4
CDR3 DNA: TGTGCCAGCAGCTTGAAAACAGGGGTTAATGAAAAACTGTTTTTT
CDR3 protein: CASSLKTGVNEKLFF

clone size: -
D gene: TRBD1
J gene: TRBJ1-2
V gene: TRBV7-9
CDR3 DNA: TGTGCCAGCAGCTTATACGGACAGGGCCGCAGAGGAGGCTACACCTTC
CDR3 protein: CASSLYGQGRRGGYTF

clone size: -
D gene: TRBD1
J gene: TRBJ2-3
V gene: TRBV10-3
CDR3 DNA: TGTGCCATCAGTTCAGGACAGGGGGTTGGCACAGATACGCAGTATTTT
CDR3 protein: CAISSGQGVGTDTQYF

clone size: -
D gene: TRBD1
J gene: TRBJ1-5
V gene: TRBV18
CDR3 DNA: TGTGCCAGCTCACTCGCACAGGGGATTGCGGAGCCCCAGCATTTT
CDR3 protein: CASSLAQGIAEPQHF

clone size: -
D gene: -
J gene: TRBJ2-5
V gene: TRBV30
CDR3 DNA: TGTGCCTGGAGTGTAGGCGGACTAACTGAGACCCAGTACTTC
CDR3 protein: CAWSVGGLTETQYF

clone size: -
D gene: TRBD1
J gene: TRBJ1-4
V gene: TRBV27
CDR3 DNA: TGTGCCAGCAGCCCTCGGGACAGGGGGATCGCTAATGAAAAACTGTTTTTT
CDR3 protein: CASSPRDRGIANEKLFF

clone size: once
D gene: -
J gene: TRBJ1-1
V gene: TRBV9
CDR3 DNA: TGTGCCAGCAGCGCAGAGCCATTGGGGGGCACTGAAGCTTTCTTT
CDR3 protein: CASSAEPLGGTEAFF

clone size: once
D gene: -
J gene: TRBJ1-1
V gene: TRBV5-6
CDR3 DNA: TGTGCCAGCAGCTTGGTACAACGGAACACTGAAGCTTTCTTT
CDR3 protein: CASSLVQRNTEAFF

clone size: -
D gene: TRBD1
J gene: TRBJ1-5
V gene: TRBV6-5
CDR3 DNA: TGTGCCAGCCACAGGGGCTTGAGCAATCAGCCCCAGCATTTT
CDR3 protein: CASHRGLSNQPQHF

clone size: -
D gene: -
J gene: TRBJ1-3
V gene: TRBV5-4
CDR3 DNA: TGTGCCAGCAGCTTGAGAAGCGCGTATGGAAACACCATATATTTT
CDR3 protein: CASSLRSAYGNTIYF

clone size: -
D gene: TRBD1
J gene: TRBJ2-1
V gene: TRBV5-1
CDR3 DNA: TGCGCCAGCAGCTTCAACCCACCGGGACAGGGAGACAATGAGCAGTTCTTC
CDR3 protein: CASSFNPPGQGDNEQFF

clone size: -
D gene: -
J gene: TRBJ2-3
V gene: TRBV28
CDR3 DNA: TGTGCCAGCAGTTCTACAGTGGATACGCAGTATTTT
CDR3 protein: CASSSTVDTQYF

clone size: -
D gene: -
J gene: TRBJ2-5
V gene: TRBV11-3
CDR3 DNA: TGTGCCAGCAGCTTAAGGGGGCAAGAGACCCAGTACTTC
CDR3 protein: CASSLRGQETQYF

clone size: -
D gene: TRBD1
J gene: TRBJ2-2
V gene: TRBV9
CDR3 DNA: TGTGCCAGCAGCCCCGGGACAGGGGTACGCACCGGGGAGCTGTTTTTT
CDR3 protein: CASSPGTGVRTGELFF

clone size: few
D gene: TRBD1
J gene: TRBJ1-1
V gene: TRBV19
CDR3 DNA: TGTGCCAGTACCCGACAGGGCTATAGTGAAGCTTTCTTT
CDR3 protein: CASTRQGYSEAFF

clone size: -
D gene: TRBD2
J gene: TRBJ2-3
V gene: TRBV11-3
CDR3 DNA: TGTGCCAGCAGCTTAACGGGGACTAGCGGGAGCACAGATACGCAGTATTTT
CDR3 protein: CASSLTGTSGSTDTQYF

clone size: -
D gene: -
J gene: TRBJ1-2
V gene: TRBV6-1
CDR3 DNA: TGTGCCAGCAGTGAACGGGACAATGGATCGGGTGGCTACACCTTC
CDR3 protein: CASSERDNGSGGYTF

clone size: -
D gene: -
J gene: TRBJ1-5
V gene: TRBV6-2/TRBV6-3
CDR3 DNA: TGTGCCAGCAGCTTACAGGGCAGCAATCAGCCCCAGCATTTT
CDR3 protein: CASSLQGSNQPQHF

clone size: once
D gene: -
J gene: TRBJ1-4
V gene: TRBV5-1
CDR3 DNA: TGCGCCAGCAGCCCCGGGAACGGGAGGGAAAAACTGTTTTTT
CDR3 protein: CASSPGNGREKLFF

clone size: -
D gene: -
J gene: TRBJ2-3
V gene: TRBV14
CDR3 DNA: TGTGCCAGCAGCCCCTTCGGGGGAGTAGTAGATACGCAGTATTTT
CDR3 protein: CASSPFGGVVDTQYF

clone size: -
D gene: TRBD1
J gene: TRBJ1-3
V gene: TRBV7-9
CDR3 DNA: TGTGCCAGCAGCTTAGAAGGGACAGGGGCGAACACCATATATTTT
CDR3 protein: CASSLEGTGANTIYF

clone size: -
D gene: -
J gene: TRBJ1-6
V gene: TRBV3-1/TRBV3-2
CDR3 DNA: TGTGCCAGCAGCCAAGGGGGGGGGACTTATAATTCACCCCTCCACTTT
CDR3 protein: CASSQGGGTYNSPLHF

clone size: -
D gene: -
J gene: TRBJ2-5
V gene: TRBV3-1/TRBV3-2
CDR3 DNA: TGTGCCAGCAGCCTCGGACATAGACAAGAGACCCAGTACTTC
CDR3 protein: CASSLGHRQETQYF

clone size: -
D gene: -
J gene: TRBJ1-4
V gene: TRBV2
CDR3 DNA: TGTGCCAGCAGTGACGGCAGTCAGGGGAATGAAAAACTGTTTTTT
CDR3 protein: CASSDGSQGNEKLFF

clone size: -
D gene: TRBD2
J gene: TRBJ2-2
V gene: TRBV7-8
CDR3 DNA: TGTGCCAGCAGCTTACTAGCGGGAGCGCGCACCGGGGAGCTGTTTTTT
CDR3 protein: CASSLLAGARTGELFF

clone size: -
D gene: -
J gene: TRBJ2-2
V gene: TRBV7-2
CDR3 DNA: TGTGCCAGCAGCACCGGGATAGGAGGGACCGGGGAGCTGTTTTTT
CDR3 protein: CASSTGIGGTGELFF

clone size: many
D gene: -
J gene: TRBJ1-5
V gene: TRBV4-1
CDR3 DNA: TGCGCCAGCAGCCAAGTCTACGGCGGGGGAGGCAATCAGCCCCAGCATTTT
CDR3 protein: CASSQVYGGGGNQPQHF

clone size: -
D gene: TRBD1
J gene: TRBJ1-6
V gene: TRBV2
CDR3 DNA: TGTGCCAGCAGTGAAGGGGCGACAGGGAATTCACCCCTCCACTTT
CDR3 protein: CASSEGATGNSPLHF

clone size: -
D gene: -
J gene: TRBJ1-5
V gene: TRBV6-1
CDR3 DNA: TGTGCCAGCAGTGAACAACCCTACCGTTTCTCTTCTAATGCTAACAATCAGCCCCAGCATTTT
CDR3 protein: CASSEQPYRFSSNANNQPQHF

clone size: -
D gene: TRBD1
J gene: TRBJ2-7
V gene: TRBV5-1
CDR3 DNA: TGCGCCAGCAGCTTGGGGACAGGGTACTACGAGCAGTACTTC
CDR3 protein: CASSLGTGYYEQYF

clone size: -
D gene: -
J gene: TRBJ1-5
V gene: TRBV6-5
CDR3 DNA: TGTGCCAGCAGTCGGCGTCCCGGGGATCAGCCCCAGCATTTT
CDR3 protein: CASSRRPGDQPQHF

clone size: -
D gene: -
J gene: TRBJ2-1
V gene: TRBV6-6
CDR3 DNA: TGTGCCAGCAGTTCCCTAAACGAGCAGTTCTTC
CDR3 protein: CASSSLNEQFF

clone size: -
D gene: TRBD1
J gene: TRBJ1-1
V gene: TRBV2
CDR3 DNA: TGTGCCAGCAGCCCGGAGGGGGCTACTGAAGCTTTCTTT
CDR3 protein: CASSPEGATEAFF

clone size: -
D gene: -
J gene: TRBJ2-3
V gene: TRBV18
CDR3 DNA: TGTGCCAGCTCACCCTCAATACTTCCTGATACGCAGTATTTT
CDR3 protein: CASSPSILPDTQYF

clone size: -
D gene: TRBD2
J gene: TRBJ2-5
V gene: TRBV28
CDR3 DNA: TGTGCCAGCAGTTTCGGAGGGACGGGGGGAGAGACCCAGTACTTC
CDR3 protein: CASSFGGTGGETQYF

clone size: few
D gene: -
J gene: TRBJ1-2
V gene: TRBV25-1
CDR3 DNA: TGTGCCAGCAGTCCTTTGAGTCCCGATGACTACACCTTC
CDR3 protein: CASSPLSPDDYTF

clone size: once
D gene: TRBD1
J gene: TRBJ1-2
V gene: TRBV7-8
CDR3 DNA: TGTGCCAGCAGCTCCGAAGGACAGGGGGCAGTTGGCTACACCTTC
CDR3 protein: CASSSEGQGAVGYTF

clone size: -
D gene: TRBD2
J gene: TRBJ2-5
V gene: TRBV7-2
CDR3 DNA: TGTGCCAGCAGCCAGAACTACCCCAGCGGCGGGGGCCAAGAGACCCAGTACTTC
CDR3 protein: CASSQNYPSGGGQETQYF

clone size: -
D gene: TRBD1
J gene: TRBJ1-6
V gene: TRBV28
CDR3 DNA: TGTGCCGAGCGGACAGGGACAAATTCACCCCTCCACTTT
CDR3 protein: CAERTGTNSPLHF